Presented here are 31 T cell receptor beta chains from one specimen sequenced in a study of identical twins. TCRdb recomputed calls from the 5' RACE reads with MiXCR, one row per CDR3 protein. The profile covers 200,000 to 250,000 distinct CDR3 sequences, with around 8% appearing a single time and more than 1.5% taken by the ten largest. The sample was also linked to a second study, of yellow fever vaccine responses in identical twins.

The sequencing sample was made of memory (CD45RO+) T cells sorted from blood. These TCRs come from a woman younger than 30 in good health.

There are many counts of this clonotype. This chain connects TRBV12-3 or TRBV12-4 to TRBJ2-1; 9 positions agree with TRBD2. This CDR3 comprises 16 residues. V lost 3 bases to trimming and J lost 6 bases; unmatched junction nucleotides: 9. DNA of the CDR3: TGTGCCAGCAGTTTTATAGCGGGAGTCTTGTTCAATGAGCAGTTCTTC. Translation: CASSFIAGVLFNEQFF.

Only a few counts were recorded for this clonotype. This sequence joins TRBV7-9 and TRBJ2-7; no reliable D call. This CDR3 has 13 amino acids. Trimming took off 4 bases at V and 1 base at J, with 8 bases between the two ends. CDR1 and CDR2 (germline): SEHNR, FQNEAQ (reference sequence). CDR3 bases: TGTGCCAGCAGCTCCTCCCGGTCCTACGAGCAGTACTTC. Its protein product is CASSSSRSYEQYF.

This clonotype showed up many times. The CDR3 region has the DNA TGTGCCAGCACCATAGGACCGGGAAATCAGCCCCAGCATTTT. This gives the protein CASTIGPGNQPQHF. The rearrangement links TRBV6-2 or TRBV6-3 to TRBJ1-5; D is ambiguous. This CDR3 is built from 14 residues. Trimming cost V 7 bases and J 4 bases, with 14 bases left between them. Germline CDR1 is MNHEY and CDR2 is SVGEGT.

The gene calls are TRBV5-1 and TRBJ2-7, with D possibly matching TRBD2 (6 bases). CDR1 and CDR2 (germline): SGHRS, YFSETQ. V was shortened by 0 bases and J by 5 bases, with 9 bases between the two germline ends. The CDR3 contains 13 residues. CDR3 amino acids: CASSLVGGNEQYF. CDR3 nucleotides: TGCGCCAGCAGCTTGGTGGGGGGAAACGAGCAGTACTTC.

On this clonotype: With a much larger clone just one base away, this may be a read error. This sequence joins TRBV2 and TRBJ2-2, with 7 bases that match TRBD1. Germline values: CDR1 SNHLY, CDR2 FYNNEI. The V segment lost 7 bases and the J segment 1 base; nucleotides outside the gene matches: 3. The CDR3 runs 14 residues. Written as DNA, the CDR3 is TGTGCCAGCACGGGACAGCTGAACACCGGGGAGCTGTTTTTT. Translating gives CASTGQLNTGELFF.

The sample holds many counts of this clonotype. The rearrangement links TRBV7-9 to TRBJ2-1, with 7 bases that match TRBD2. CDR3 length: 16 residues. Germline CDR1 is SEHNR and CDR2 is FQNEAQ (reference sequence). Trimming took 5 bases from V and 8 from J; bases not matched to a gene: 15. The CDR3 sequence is CASSGRESGKGYEQFF. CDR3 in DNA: TGTGCCAGCAGCGGACGAGAGAGCGGGAAAGGGTATGAGCAGTTCTTC.

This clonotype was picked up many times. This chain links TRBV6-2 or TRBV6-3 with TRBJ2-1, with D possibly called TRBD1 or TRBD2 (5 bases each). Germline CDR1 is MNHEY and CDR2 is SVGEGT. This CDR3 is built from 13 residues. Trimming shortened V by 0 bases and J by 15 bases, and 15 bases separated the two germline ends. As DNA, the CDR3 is TGTGCCAGCAGTTACTCGAGGGACGGAAAGGTGTTCTTC. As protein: CASSYSRDGKVFF.

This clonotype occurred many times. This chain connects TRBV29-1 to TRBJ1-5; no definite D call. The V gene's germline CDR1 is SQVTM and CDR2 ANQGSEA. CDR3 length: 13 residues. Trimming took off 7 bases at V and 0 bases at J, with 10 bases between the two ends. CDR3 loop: CSAREDSNQPQHF. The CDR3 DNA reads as TGCAGCGCAAGGGAGGATAGCAATCAGCCCCAGCATTTT.

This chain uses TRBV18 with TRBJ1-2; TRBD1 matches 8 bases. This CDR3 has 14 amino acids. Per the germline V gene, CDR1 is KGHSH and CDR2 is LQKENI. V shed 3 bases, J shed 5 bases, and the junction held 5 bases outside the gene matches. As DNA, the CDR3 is TGTGCCAGCTCACCGACAGGGGAGGTTTATGGCTACACCTTC. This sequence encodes CASSPTGEVYGYTF.

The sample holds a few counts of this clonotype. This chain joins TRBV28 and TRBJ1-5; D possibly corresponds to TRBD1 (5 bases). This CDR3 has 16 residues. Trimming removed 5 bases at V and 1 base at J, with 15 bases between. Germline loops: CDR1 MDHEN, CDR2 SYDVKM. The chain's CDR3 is CASSDFIGASNQPQHF. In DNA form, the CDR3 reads TGTGCCAGCAGTGACTTTATAGGGGCGAGCAATCAGCCCCAGCATTTT.

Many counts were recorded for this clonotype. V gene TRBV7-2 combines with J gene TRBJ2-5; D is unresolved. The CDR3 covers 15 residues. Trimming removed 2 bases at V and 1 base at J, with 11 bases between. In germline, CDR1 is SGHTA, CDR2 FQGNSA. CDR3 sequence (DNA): TGTGCCAGCAGCTTATTTAATAAAGTCCAAGAGACCCAGTACTTC. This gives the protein CASSLFNKVQETQYF.

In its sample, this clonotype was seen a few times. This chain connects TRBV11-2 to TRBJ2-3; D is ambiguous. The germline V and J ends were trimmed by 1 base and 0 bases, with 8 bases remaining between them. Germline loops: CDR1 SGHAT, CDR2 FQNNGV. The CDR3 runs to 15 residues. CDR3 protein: CASSLGAPSTDTQYF. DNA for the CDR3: TGTGCCAGCAGCTTAGGTGCGCCTAGCACAGATACGCAGTATTTT.

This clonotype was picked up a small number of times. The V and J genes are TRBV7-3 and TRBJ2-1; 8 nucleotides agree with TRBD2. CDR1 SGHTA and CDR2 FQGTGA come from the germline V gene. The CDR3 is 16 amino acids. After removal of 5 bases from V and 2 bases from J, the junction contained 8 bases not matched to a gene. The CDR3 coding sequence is TGTGCCAGCAGCCAAGGGTCAGCGGGGGCCTACAATGAGCAGTTCTTC. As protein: CASSQGSAGAYNEQFF. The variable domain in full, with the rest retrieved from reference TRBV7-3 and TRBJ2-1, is GAGVSQTPSNKVTEKGKYVELRCDPISGHTALYWYRQSLGQGPEFLIYFQGTGAADDSGLPNDRFFAVRPEGSVSTLKIQRTERGDSAVYLCASSQGSAGAYNEQFFGPGTRLTVL.

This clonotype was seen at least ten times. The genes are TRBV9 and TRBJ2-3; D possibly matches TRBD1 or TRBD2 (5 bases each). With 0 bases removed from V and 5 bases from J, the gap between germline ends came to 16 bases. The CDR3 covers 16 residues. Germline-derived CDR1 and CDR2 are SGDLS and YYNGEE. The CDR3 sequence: CASSVEGRVGRDTQYF. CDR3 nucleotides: TGTGCCAGCAGCGTAGAGGGCAGGGTGGGACGAGATACGCAGTATTTT. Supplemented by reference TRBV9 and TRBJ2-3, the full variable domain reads DSGVTQTPKHLITATGQRVTLRCSPRSGDLSVYWYQQSLDQGLQFLIQYYNGEERAKGNILERFSAQQFPDLHSELNLSSLELGDSALYFCASSVEGRVGRDTQYFGPGTRLTVL.

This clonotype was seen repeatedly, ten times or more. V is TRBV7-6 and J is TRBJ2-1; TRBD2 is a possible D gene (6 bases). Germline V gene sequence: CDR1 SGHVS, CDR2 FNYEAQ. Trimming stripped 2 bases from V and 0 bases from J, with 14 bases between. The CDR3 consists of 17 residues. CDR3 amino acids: CASSLNVGGSSYNEQFF. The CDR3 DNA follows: TGTGCCAGCAGCTTAAATGTTGGAGGGAGCTCCTACAATGAGCAGTTCTTC.

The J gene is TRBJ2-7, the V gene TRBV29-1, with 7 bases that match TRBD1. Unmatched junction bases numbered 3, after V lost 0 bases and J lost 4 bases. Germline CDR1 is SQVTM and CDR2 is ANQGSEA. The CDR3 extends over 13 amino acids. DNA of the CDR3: TGCAGCGTTGAAGAGGCCAGGGGGTACGAGCAGTACTTC. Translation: CSVEEARGYEQYF.

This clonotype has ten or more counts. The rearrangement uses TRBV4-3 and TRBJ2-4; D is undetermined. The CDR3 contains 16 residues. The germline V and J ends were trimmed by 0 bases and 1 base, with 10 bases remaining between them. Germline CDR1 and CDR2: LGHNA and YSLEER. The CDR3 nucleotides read TGCGCCAGCAGCCAAGATTTGGGTTTTGCCAAAAACATTCAGTACTTC. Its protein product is CASSQDLGFAKNIQYF.

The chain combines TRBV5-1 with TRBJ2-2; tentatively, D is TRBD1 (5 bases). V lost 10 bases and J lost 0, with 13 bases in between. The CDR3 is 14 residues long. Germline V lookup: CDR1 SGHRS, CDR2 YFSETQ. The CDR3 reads CAGSETANTGELFF. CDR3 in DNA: TGCGCCGGGTCCGAGACAGCGAACACCGGGGAGCTGTTTTTT.

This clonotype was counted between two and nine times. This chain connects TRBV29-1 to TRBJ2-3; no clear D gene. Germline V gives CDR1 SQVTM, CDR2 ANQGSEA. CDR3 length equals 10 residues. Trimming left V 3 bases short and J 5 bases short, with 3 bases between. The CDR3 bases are TGCAGCGTTGAGGAAGATACGCAGTATTTT. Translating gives CSVEEDTQYF.

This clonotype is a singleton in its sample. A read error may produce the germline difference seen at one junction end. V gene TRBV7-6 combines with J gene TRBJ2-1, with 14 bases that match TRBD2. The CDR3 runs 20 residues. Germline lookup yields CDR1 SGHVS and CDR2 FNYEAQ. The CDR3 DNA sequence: TGTGCCAGCTGCTTAGTCGGGTCGACTAGCGGGAGGGACCCTTACAATGAGCAGTTCTTC. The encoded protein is CASCLVGSTSGRDPYNEQFF.

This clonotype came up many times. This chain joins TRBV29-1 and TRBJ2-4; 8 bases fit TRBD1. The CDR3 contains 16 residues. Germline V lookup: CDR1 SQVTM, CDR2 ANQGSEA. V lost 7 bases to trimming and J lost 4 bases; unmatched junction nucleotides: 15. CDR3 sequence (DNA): TGCAGCGCGAGTGGAAGGGGCTGGACAGGGAAAAACATTCAGTACTTC. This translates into CSASGRGWTGKNIQYF. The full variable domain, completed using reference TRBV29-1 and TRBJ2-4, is SAVISQKPSRDICQRGTSLTIQCQVDSQVTMMFWYRQQPGQSLTLIATANQGSEATYESGFVIDKFPISRPNLTFSTLTVSNMSPEDSSIYLCSASGRGWTGKNIQYFGAGTRLSVL.

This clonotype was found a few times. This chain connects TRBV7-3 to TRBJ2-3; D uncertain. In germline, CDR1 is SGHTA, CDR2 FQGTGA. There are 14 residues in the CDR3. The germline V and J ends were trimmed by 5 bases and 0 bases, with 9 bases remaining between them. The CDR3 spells CASSRSTSTDTQYF. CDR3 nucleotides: TGTGCCAGCAGCCGTTCTACTAGCACAGATACGCAGTATTTT.

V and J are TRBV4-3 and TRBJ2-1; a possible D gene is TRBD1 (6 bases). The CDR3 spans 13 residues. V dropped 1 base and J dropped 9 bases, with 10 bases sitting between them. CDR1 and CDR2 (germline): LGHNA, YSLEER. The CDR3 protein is CASSQGGLAEQFF. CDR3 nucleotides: TGCGCCAGCAGCCAAGGGGGGCTAGCTGAGCAGTTCTTC.

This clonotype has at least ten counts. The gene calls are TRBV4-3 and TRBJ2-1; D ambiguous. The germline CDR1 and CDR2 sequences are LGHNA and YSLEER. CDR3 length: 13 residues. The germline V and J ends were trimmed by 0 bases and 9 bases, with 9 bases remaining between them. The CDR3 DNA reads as TGCGCCAGCAGCCAAGAAGGGTCGGGTGAGCAGTTCTTC. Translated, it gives CASSQEGSGEQFF.

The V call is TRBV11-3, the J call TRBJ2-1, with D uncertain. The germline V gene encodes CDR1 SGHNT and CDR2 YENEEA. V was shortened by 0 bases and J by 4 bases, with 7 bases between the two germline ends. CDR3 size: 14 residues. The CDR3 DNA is TGTGCCAGCAGCTTAGATTTTTCTTACAATGAGCAGTTCTTC. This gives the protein CASSLDFSYNEQFF. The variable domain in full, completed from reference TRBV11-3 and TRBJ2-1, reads EAGVVQSPRYKIIEKKQPVAFWCNPISGHNTLYWYLQNLGQGPELLIRYENEEAVDDSQLPKDRFSAERLKGVDSTLKIQPAELGDSAVYLCASSLDFSYNEQFFGPGTRLTVL.

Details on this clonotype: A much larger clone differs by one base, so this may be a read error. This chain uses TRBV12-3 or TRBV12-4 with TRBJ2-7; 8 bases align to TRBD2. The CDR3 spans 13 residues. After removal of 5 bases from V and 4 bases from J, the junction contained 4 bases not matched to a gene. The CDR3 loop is CASSSGSMYEQYF. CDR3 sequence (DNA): TGTGCCAGCAGTAGCGGGAGTATGTACGAGCAGTACTTC.

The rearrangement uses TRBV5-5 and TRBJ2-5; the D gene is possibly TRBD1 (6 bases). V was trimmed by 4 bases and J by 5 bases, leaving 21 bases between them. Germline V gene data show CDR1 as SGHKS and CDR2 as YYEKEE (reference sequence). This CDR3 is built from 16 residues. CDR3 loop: CASSPGTWGQGETQYF. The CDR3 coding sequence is TGTGCCAGCAGCCCCGGTACTTGGGGCCAGGGGGAGACCCAGTACTTC.

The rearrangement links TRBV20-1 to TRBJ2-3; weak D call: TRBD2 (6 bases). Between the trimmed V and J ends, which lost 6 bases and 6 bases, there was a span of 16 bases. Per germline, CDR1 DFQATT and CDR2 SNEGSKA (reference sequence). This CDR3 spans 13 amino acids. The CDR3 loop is CSAILGGLDTQYF. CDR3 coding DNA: TGCAGTGCCATACTGGGGGGTCTTGATACGCAGTATTTT.

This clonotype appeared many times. Here the CDR3 reads CASSSTPIQTTGELFF. CDR3 nucleotides: TGTGCCAGCAGCTCAACCCCTATCCAGACCACCGGGGAGCTGTTTTTT. The chain uses TRBV13 and TRBJ2-2; D is uncertain. The CDR3 sequence is 16 residues long. V gave up 4 bases and J gave up 4 bases, with 16 bases separating them. CDR1 and CDR2 from the germline V gene are PRHDT and FYEKMQ (reference sequence).

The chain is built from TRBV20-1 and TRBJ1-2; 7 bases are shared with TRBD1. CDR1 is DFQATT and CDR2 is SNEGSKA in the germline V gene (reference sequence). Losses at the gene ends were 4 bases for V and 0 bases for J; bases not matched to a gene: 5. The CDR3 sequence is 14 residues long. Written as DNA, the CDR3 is TGCAGTGCTACACGGGACAGTTCTAACTATGGCTACACCTTC. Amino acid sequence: CSATRDSSNYGYTF.

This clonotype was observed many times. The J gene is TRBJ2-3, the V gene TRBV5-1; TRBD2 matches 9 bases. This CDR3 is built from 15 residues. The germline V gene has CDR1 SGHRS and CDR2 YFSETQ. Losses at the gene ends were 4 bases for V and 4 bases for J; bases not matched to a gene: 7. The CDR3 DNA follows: TGCGCCAGCAGCAACCTAGCGGGGCTCTCAGATACGCAGTATTTT. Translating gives CASSNLAGLSDTQYF. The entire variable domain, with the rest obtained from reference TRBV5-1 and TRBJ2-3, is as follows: KAGVTQTPRYLIKTRGQQVTLSCSPISGHRSVSWYQQTPGQGLQFLFEYFSETQRNKGNFPGRFSGRQFSNSRSEMNVSTLELGDSALYLCASSNLAGLSDTQYFGPGTRLTVL.